Here is one T cell receptor beta chain with its context. The antigen is not known. These data come from a study of cytomegalovirus exposure and HLA in healthy donors. Points from the study as a whole: Other equally common chains were less clonally expanded than HLA-associated TCR beta chains, a later analysis showed. As confirmed in vitro, three CMV-associated chains were specific for CMV antigens. Some TCR beta chains (over 150 of them) were listed as cytomegalovirus-associated.

The study ran its PCR with 60 Vbeta and 13 Jbeta primers. Only in-frame clones appear in the TCRdb table, and some are missing; sequencing was by immunoSEQ multiplex PCR. This listing includes under 200,000 clones. This receptor was identified in a woman aged 18-29 years in good health and CMV-seropositive. The sample consisted of PBMCs.

The CDR3 nucleotides read TGTGCCAGCAGCTTCTCCGGCACTGAAGCTTTCTTT. Encoded protein: CASSFSGTEAFF. This rearrangement joins TRBV7-8 to TRBJ1-1; D uncertain. The germline V gene encodes CDR1 SGHVS and CDR2 FQNEAQ. The length of the CDR3 is 12 residues. V lost 3 bases to trimming and J lost 4 bases, with 6 bases between them.